This TCR beta chain comes out of a study of T cells in Graves' hyperthyroidism and ophthalmopathy. For the study at large: Peripheral blood was drawn at first diagnosis, prior to all treatment. Study outcomes and limitations: Ophthalmopathy, which appeared later, was predicted by the model a median about 6.8 months before onset.

Amplified TCR beta CDR3 regions came from RNA transcripts. Initially, a first-round RT-PCR of the TCR CDR3 employed the HTBI primer set. TCRdb used MiXCR to reprocess the multiplex PCR reads, holding one entry per CDR3 protein. In the table there are about 360,000 distinct CDR3 sequences, 25% of which are singletons. As regards this clonotype: Its antigen is still unknown. The junction and the germline gene differ at one end; a read error may be behind it.

These patients, aged 18 to 65, had recently diagnosed hyperthyroidism lasting under 2 months. Diagnosing involved the use of clinical symptoms, serum thyroxine and TRAb, thyroid ultrasound and orbital computed tomography. This clonotype was sampled from a man aged 45-65 years with Graves' hyperthyroidism. The sample taken for sequencing was blood.

CDR3 sequence reads: CASSPVGRAITDTQYF. The CDR3 region has the DNA TGTGCCAGCAGCCCTGTCGGGCGGGCGATCACAGATACGCAGTATTTT. The chain links TRBV5-1 to TRBJ2-3, with D possibly matching TRBD2 (5 bases). CDR3 length: 16 amino acids. The V gene's germline CDR1 is SGHRS and CDR2 YFSETQ.